This entry features one T cell receptor (beta chain) sequence. No antigen is known for it. These data come from a study of T cell clusters in autoimmune cytopenias. Study results and caveats: Comparing secondary cytopenia with chronic lymphocytic leukemia showed no cluster-lack signature, apparently masked by lymphoma repertoire.

This CDR3 is built from 12 residues. Germline V CDR1 and CDR2: KGHSH, LQKENI. One tube held mixed TRB-A and TRB-B primer pools for touch-down PCR. TCRdb re-called the multiplex PCR reads and shows each CDR3 protein once, DNA omitted. The sample's table shows approximately 5,700 distinct CDR3 sequences. TRB was amplified from about 270 ng of peripheral blood genomic DNA per sample. The sample also formed part of further work on T cell repertoires in aging, cancer and after chemotherapy. From that second work: In cancer patients, declining TCR diversity with age involved lost richness and lost evenness.

The TCR originated in a human donor in good health. The V and J genes are TRBV18 and TRBJ2-7. The sample taken for sequencing was peripheral blood. The CDR3 region is CASSPQLDEQYF.